This TCR beta chain was sequenced in a study of cytotoxic CD8 clonotypes in ibrutinib-treated CLL (dated by TCRdb to about 2021). The study in broad terms: In this cohort, approximately 15 patients were treatment-naive and about ten were relapsed/refractory, while under 18 had unmutated IGHV. Partial responses were observed in 24 patients and complete responses in 2; after a median follow-up of roughly 72 months, remission was maintained in around 14 patients and progression was observed in roughly 12. Every sample from remission and from progressive disease was obtained while the patients were still on ibrutinib. Cryopreserved peripheral blood mononuclear cells were obtained prior to treatment, at the time of response, and at either disease progression or sustained remission. Longitudinal samples were obtainable from about 30% of the roughly 86 participants in the trial. Response samples were obtained after a median of approximately 12 months of treatment, with a range of roughly 6 to 40 months. Samples averaged about 260,000 productive templates and tens of thousands of productive rearrangements. Points the paper makes about the study in general: Sustained-remission and progressing patients did not have matched sampling times, and lymph node repertoires were not examined. Baseline clonality exceeded that of age-matched healthy donors and correlated strongly with circulating CD8+ T-cell counts. Public clonotypes were rare and either contracted or stayed stable during treatment, and the rise in clonality at ibrutinib response reflected the expansion of private clonotypes. Clonality rose at ibrutinib response, remained stable during sustained remission, and dropped back toward baseline at progression.

Points on this clone: Its antigen specificity is not known. The sample holds no much larger clone one base away, and base qualities are not on file.

In the paper's terms, the time point label means: about twelve months on ibrutinib. For TCR beta library preparation, 1.5 to 2 micrograms of genomic DNA were extracted from the cryopreserved PBMCs. Longitudinal blood samples from CLL patients receiving ibrutinib monotherapy were subjected to high-throughput TCR beta sequencing. Patients were enrolled in a phase 2 open-label single-center ibrutinib monotherapy trial. The goal of deep resolution MiSeq sequencing was a depth between 1 in 1 million and 1 in 200,000 T cells, and coverage averaged 10x per clonotype. The immunoSEQ hsTCRB Kit was used to generate TCR beta libraries. In the paper's pipeline: ImmunoSEQ Data Assistant and ImmunoSEQ Analyzer were used for data analysis, and V, D and J genes were assigned according to IMGT definitions. Clonality, which ranges from 0 to 1, was calculated as one minus the normalized Shannon entropy of productive rearrangement frequencies. Only overrepresented clonotypes making up at least 0.05% of the repertoire of each patient were included in the public clonotype analysis. Repertoires from approximately 12 age-matched healthy donors in immuneACCESS were used as clonality controls. The table comes from immuneACCESS by way of TCRdb, which keeps in-frame sequences with V and J called. Part of the clones is missing from these tables; in studies checked, under half for an unresolved V gene and the rest for unknown reasons. That table gives V, J and clone size, and the DNA gave D and trimming. A total of about 160,000 clones appear in this sample, more than 65% of them only once. About 2.1% of the sample is taken by the ten largest.

From the cysteine through the phenylalanine, the CDR3 covers 16 amino acids. Of the read, only the CDR3 DNA is kept; its 48 bases are in frame from base 1. V has 4 bases trimmed and J has 5 bases trimmed; junction bases matching no gene number 12. CDR1 and CDR2, per the germline V gene (reference sequence), are GTSNPN and SVGIG. The receptor was derived from a human donor with chronic lymphocytic leukemia. The V and J segments used are TRBV30 and TRBJ1-4; 8 of the junction bases match TRBD1. The material sequenced was PBMCs, taken after 12 months of ibrutinib treatment. This receptor carries the CDR3 CAWTVTFGTGNEKLFF. The DNA sequence reads TGTGCCTGGACCGTAACGTTTGGGACAGGCAATGAAAAACTGTTTTTT.